A single sample gave rise to the 28 T cell receptor beta chains below, sequenced in a study of T cells in Graves' hyperthyroidism and ophthalmopathy. There were TCR beta CDR3 regions amplified from RNA transcripts. The TCR CDR3 first-round RT-PCR relied on the HTBI primer set. TCRdb passed the multiplex PCR reads through MiXCR, listing each CDR3 protein once. Altogether roughly 500,000 distinct CDR3 sequences are present, about 16% being singletons, with the ten largest covering approximately 30%. The material sequenced was blood. The receptor source for this set is a woman between 25 and 40 years old with Graves' ophthalmopathy.

V and J are TRBV18 and TRBJ2-1, with D tentatively TRBD1 or TRBD2 (5 bases each). Germline loops: CDR1 KGHSH, CDR2 LQKENI. This CDR3 spans 15 amino acids. V was cut by 4 bases and J by 7 bases, with 17 bases left in between. CDR3 DNA: TGTGCCAGCTCACAAGAGTCCGACTACAGGAATGAGCAGTTCTTC. Translation: CASSQESDYRNEQFF.

The sample holds many counts of this clonotype. J is TRBJ2-7 and V is TRBV7-2, with 12 bases lining up with TRBD2. Germline V gene sequence: CDR1 SGHTA, CDR2 FQGNSA. CDR3 length equals 15 residues. The junction had 5 bases not matched to a gene; V was cut back by 4 bases and J by 4 bases. The CDR3 protein is CASSYRLAGEYEQYF. For the CDR3, the DNA is TGTGCCAGCAGCTACCGACTAGCGGGAGAGTACGAGCAGTACTTC.

At least ten counts were recorded for this clonotype. The chain combines TRBV18 with TRBJ2-2; 7 nucleotides line up with TRBD2. CDR3 size: 16 residues. CDR1 KGHSH and CDR2 LQKENI come from the germline V gene. V shed 3 bases and J 4 bases; nucleotides not matched to a gene: 8. The CDR3 DNA reads as TGTGCCAGCTCACCGGCGGGAGTTGATGTCACCGGGGAGCTGTTTTTT. This gives the protein CASSPAGVDVTGELFF.

The gene calls are TRBV6-5 and TRBJ2-1; the D gene is possibly TRBD2 (6 bases). The ends were cut back, 4 bases at V and 8 bases at J, with 15 bases in the middle. The CDR3 length is 14 residues. Per germline, CDR1 MNHEY and CDR2 SVGAGI. CDR3 region: CASSSQEGLYEQFF. The CDR3 DNA reads TGTGCCAGCAGTTCACAGGAGGGCCTATATGAGCAGTTCTTC.

This clonotype has a handful of counts. The chain links TRBV29-1 to TRBJ2-6; 7 bases line up with TRBD1. There are 15 residues in the CDR3. The germline V gene has CDR1 SQVTM and CDR2 ANQGSEA. Trimming took 5 bases from V and 0 from J; bases not matched to a gene: 4. The CDR3 DNA is TGCAGCGTTACAGGGGTCCTCTCTGGGGCCAACGTCCTGACTTTC. Translated: CSVTGVLSGANVLTF.

This clonotype was observed a handful of times. This chain joins TRBV10-2 and TRBJ1-3, with no clear D. Per germline, CDR1 WSHSY and CDR2 SAAADI. V lost 2 bases, J lost 0 bases, and 11 bases lay in between. The CDR3 is made up of 16 amino acids. The CDR3 region is CASSENCDCSGNTIYF. Written as DNA, the CDR3 is TGCGCCAGCAGTGAGAATTGTGACTGCTCTGGAAACACCATATATTTT.

This clonotype was seen ten or more times. The V gene is TRBV5-6, the J gene TRBJ2-3; 11 positions match TRBD2. Losses at the gene ends were 3 bases for V and 3 bases for J; bases not matched to a gene: 12. CDR1 SGHDT and CDR2 YYEEEE come from the germline V gene. CDR3 length: 18 residues. The CDR3 here is CASSSAGTSGKWTDTQYF. DNA for the CDR3: TGTGCCAGCAGCTCCGCCGGGACTAGCGGCAAATGGACAGATACGCAGTATTTT. Filled out from reference TRBV5-6 and TRBJ2-3, the complete variable domain reads DAGVTQSPTHLIKTRGQQVTLRCSPKSGHDTVSWYQQALGQGPQFIFQYYEEEERQRGNFPDRFSGHQFPNYSSELNVNALLLGDSALYLCASSSAGTSGKWTDTQYFGPGTRLTVL.

The chain has TRBV28 and TRBJ2-5, with 7 bases identical to TRBD1. Germline loops: CDR1 MDHEN, CDR2 SYDVKM. The CDR3 is made up of 16 amino acids. The ends lost 6 bases at V and 1 base at J; junction bases unmatched: 11. The CDR3 loop reads CASSSYTGAAQETQYF. The CDR3 DNA sequence: TGTGCCAGCAGCTCATATACAGGGGCAGCCCAAGAGACCCAGTACTTC.

This clonotype appeared many times. The chain is built from TRBV20-1 and TRBJ2-7; 10 bases map to TRBD2. V lost 3 bases to trimming and J lost 0 bases; unmatched junction nucleotides: 5. Germline V CDR1 and CDR2: DFQATT, SNEGSKA (reference sequence). This CDR3 has 15 residues. CDR3 coding DNA: TGCAGTGCTAGGTTGGCTAGCGGGAGCTCCTACGAGCAGTACTTC. Amino acids: CSARLASGSSYEQYF.

This clonotype was seen at least ten times. Here the CDR3 reads CASSQTGYQGYTF. Here the CDR3 DNA reads TGCGCCAGCAGCCAAACAGGGTATCAAGGCTACACCTTC. This rearrangement joins TRBV4-1 to TRBJ1-2; possible D gene TRBD1, 6 bases. The length of the CDR3 is 13 residues. V lost 2 bases and J lost 8, with 12 bases in between. Germline V gives CDR1 MGHRA, CDR2 YSYEKL.

This clonotype was found many times. The genes are TRBV6-2 or TRBV6-3 and TRBJ2-7; D call uncertain. V gave up 3 bases and J gave up 0 bases, with 9 bases separating them. The CDR3 has 14 residues. From germline, CDR1 is MNHEY and CDR2 SVGEGT. CDR3 bases: TGTGCCAGCAGTTATTCGTGGACCTCCTACGAGCAGTACTTC. Translation gives CASSYSWTSYEQYF.

This clonotype was observed a handful of times. V gene TRBV27 combines with J gene TRBJ2-2; D remains ambiguous. CDR3 length: 17 amino acids. V lost 7 bases to trimming and J lost 3 bases, with 21 bases between them. Germline CDR1 MNHEY, CDR2 SMNVEV (reference sequence). CDR3 region: CASKSQKFPKDTGELFF. As DNA, the CDR3 is TGTGCCAGCAAATCCCAAAAGTTTCCCAAGGACACCGGGGAGCTGTTTTTT.

The CDR3 nucleotides are TGTGCCAGCAGTTTTCTACGGGGACGAAGCAATCAGCCCCAGCATTTT. Translation gives CASSFLRGRSNQPQHF. V and J are TRBV28 and TRBJ1-5; tentatively, D is TRBD1 (5 bases). This CDR3 has 16 residues. CDR1 is MDHEN, CDR2 SYDVKM, per germline. Trimming took off 3 bases at V and 1 base at J, with 13 bases between the two ends. Based on the CDR3 plus reference TRBV28 and TRBJ1-5, the full variable domain is DVKVTQSSRYLVKRTGEKVFLECVQDMDHENMFWYRQDPGLGLRLIYFSYDVKMKEKGDIPEGYSVSREKKERFSLILESASTNQTSMYLCASSFLRGRSNQPQHFGDGTRLSIL.

This clonotype was seen more than once but under ten times. CDR3 loop: CSARGQGTEKLFF. Here the CDR3 DNA reads TGCAGTGCTCGGGGACAGGGTACAGAAAAACTGTTTTTT. The chain employs TRBV20-1 and TRBJ1-4; 9 bases match TRBD1. V dropped 5 bases and J dropped 8; count of bases not matched to a gene: 6. CDR3 length equals 13 residues. The germline V gene encodes CDR1 DFQATT and CDR2 SNEGSKA (reference sequence).

This clonotype occurred many times. The CDR3 bases are TGCAGTGCAAAAGGGTTCAGGGGGCAGGACTACAATGAGCAGTTCTTC. It translates to CSAKGFRGQDYNEQFF. This chain connects TRBV20-1 to TRBJ2-1; 8 bases align to TRBD1. This CDR3 has 16 amino acids. Germline trimming cut 6 bases from V and 3 bases from J; bases unmatched to any gene: 13. Germline loops: CDR1 DFQATT, CDR2 SNEGSKA (reference sequence).

The CDR3 spells CASSRADGGRGREQYF. The CDR3 DNA is TGTGCCAGCAGCCGGGCCGATGGCGGGAGGGGGAGGGAGCAGTACTTC. This rearrangement joins TRBV5-4 to TRBJ2-7; 9 bases are shared with TRBD2. Germline V lookup: CDR1 SGHNT, CDR2 YYREEE (reference sequence). This CDR3 has 16 amino acids. The V segment lost 4 bases and the J segment 7 bases; nucleotides outside the gene matches: 15.

A few counts support this clonotype. This chain uses TRBV15 with TRBJ1-2; a weak D match, TRBD1 (6 bases). CDR3 length: 15 amino acids. Looked up from germline, CDR1 is LNHNV and CDR2 is YYDKDF (reference sequence). Trimming shortened V by 4 bases and J by 4 bases, and 16 bases separated the two germline ends. The CDR3 sequence is CATSTQGGSLYGYTF. CDR3 bases: TGTGCCACCAGCACCCAAGGGGGGTCCCTCTATGGCTACACCTTC. Combining the CDR3 with reference TRBV15 and TRBJ1-2 gives the whole variable domain DAMVIQNPRYQVTQFGKPVTLSCSQTLNHNVMYWYQQKSSQAPKLLFHYYDKDFNNEADTPDNFQSRRPNTSFCFLDIRSPGLGDTAMYLCATSTQGGSLYGYTFGSGTRLTVV.

This clonotype occurred many times. V gene TRBV6-5 combines with J gene TRBJ1-5, with D uncertain. The CDR3 consists of 14 residues. Trimming left V 0 bases short and J 4 bases short, with 7 bases between. The germline gives CDR1 MNHEY, CDR2 SVGAGI. The CDR3 loop is CASSYSIGNQPQHF. The DNA of the CDR3 is TGTGCCAGCAGTTACTCGATCGGAAATCAGCCCCAGCATTTT.

This sequence joins TRBV19 and TRBJ1-2, with 10 bases aligning to TRBD1. CDR3 length: 15 amino acids. Per the germline V gene, CDR1 is LNHDA and CDR2 is SQIVND (reference sequence). The V segment lost 3 bases and the J segment 6 bases; nucleotides outside the gene matches: 7. CDR3 residues: CASSMVGTGVDGYTF. The CDR3 DNA sequence: TGTGCCAGTAGTATGGTCGGGACAGGGGTCGATGGCTACACCTTC.

The gene calls are TRBV6-2 or TRBV6-3 and TRBJ2-5; D might be TRBD2 (6 bases). Trimming pared 5 bases from V and 5 bases from J, leaving 21 bases between. Germline V gene sequence: CDR1 MNHEY, CDR2 SVGEGT. The CDR3 runs to 16 residues. CDR3 nucleotides: TGTGCCAGCAGTACTGCCCTTAGCGGATGGGAGGAGACCCAGTACTTC. This sequence encodes CASSTALSGWEETQYF.

This chain joins TRBV19 and TRBJ1-1, with 7 bases aligning to TRBD1. V lost 4 bases, J lost 4 bases, and 6 bases stayed unmatched. Germline V gene lookup returns CDR1 LNHDA and CDR2 SQIVND (reference sequence). This CDR3 region has 14 residues. CDR3 DNA: TGTGCCAGTAGTACGGTGCAGGGGGTCACTGAAGCTTTCTTT. Translated: CASSTVQGVTEAFF.

In its sample, this clonotype was seen a few times. The chain recombines TRBV4-1 with TRBJ2-1; TRBD2 might be the D (6 bases). Trimming removed 0 bases from V and 6 bases from J, with 12 bases in between. CDR3 length equals 15 residues. Germline CDR1 reads MGHRA; CDR2 reads YSYEKL. The CDR3 spells CASSQDIERANEQFF. The CDR3 bases are TGCGCCAGCAGCCAAGATATAGAGCGGGCCAATGAGCAGTTCTTC.

This clonotype came up many times. The CDR3 protein is CASSFLQGNQPQHF. CDR3 DNA: TGTGCCAGCAGTTTTTTACAGGGCAATCAGCCCCAGCATTTT. The rearrangement links TRBV12-3 or TRBV12-4 to TRBJ1-5; D might be TRBD1 (5 bases). V was shortened by 3 bases and J by 2 bases, with 8 bases between the two germline ends. The CDR3 extends over 14 amino acids.

This clonotype appeared a few times. The genes are TRBV5-1 and TRBJ2-2; the match to TRBD1 covers 7 bases. V was clipped by 5 bases and J by 6 bases; unmatched bases: 10. The length of the CDR3 is 15 residues. The V gene's germline CDR1 is SGHRS and CDR2 YFSETQ. The CDR3 bases are TGCGCCAGCAGTCTAGACAGGGTCAGGTCCGGGGAGCTGTTTTTT. Its protein is CASSLDRVRSGELFF.

The CDR3 nucleotides are TGTGCCAGCAGCCCACTTCGTGACGGGGAGCTGTTTTTT. Translation gives CASSPLRDGELFF. The chain joins TRBV14 to TRBJ2-2; no firm D call. This CDR3 is 13 amino acids long. The germline V gene encodes CDR1 SGHDN and CDR2 FVKESK. The ends were cut back, 4 bases at V and 7 bases at J, with 10 bases in the middle.

As regards this clonotype: At one end, the junction sequence differs from germline, possibly due to a read error. The genes are TRBV2 and TRBJ2-6, with 7 bases aligning to TRBD1. The CDR3 covers 15 residues. From germline, CDR1 is SNHLY and CDR2 FYNNEI. CDR3 amino acids: CASREDRAGANVLTF. The CDR3 DNA sequence: TGTGCCAGCAGGGAAGACAGGGCAGGGGCCAACGTCCTGACTTTC.

This clonotype came up many times. V and J are TRBV7-2 and TRBJ2-7; a possible D gene is TRBD2 (5 bases). Germline CDR1 reads SGHTA; CDR2 reads FQGNSA. Trimming stripped 1 base from V and 0 bases from J, with 13 bases between. The CDR3 loop spans 16 amino acids. This chain's CDR3 is CASSLDVSESSYEQYF. The CDR3, as DNA: TGTGCCAGCAGCTTAGACGTTAGCGAGAGCTCCTACGAGCAGTACTTC.

The chain has TRBV3-1 and TRBJ2-7; unclear D gene. The CDR3 extends over 14 amino acids. Trimming removed 0 bases at V and 5 bases at J, with 11 bases between. Germline V gene sequence: CDR1 LGHDT, CDR2 YNNKEL (reference sequence). Here the CDR3 DNA reads TGTGCCAGCAGCCAAGACAGGCTCCCCCACGAGCAGTACTTC. Its protein is CASSQDRLPHEQYF.